This paragraph reports one T cell receptor (beta chain). Its antigen remains unknown. Naive CD8 T cells were picked out by sorting for CD8+CD4-CCR7+CD45RA+. Bulk libraries came from a prior protocol with listed TCR primers. From the PCR reads, TCRdb called clonotypes with MiXCR, one entry per CDR3 protein. Here the sample spans roughly 630,000 distinct CDR3 sequences, over 25% being singletons. This sample stems from a study of molecular identifiers for immune sequencing clone quantification. The study, taken as a whole, reports: Researchers reportedly could pick up spiked Jurkat TCR RNA from one cell mixed into about a million naive cells. Shared barcodes on identical TCR molecules could underestimate the sizes of highly expanded clones.

Trimming removed 0 bases from V and 1 base from J; junction bases left unmatched: 3. The CDR3 is 16 residues long. Germline CDR1 and CDR2: MGHRA and YSYEKL. The clonotype was recovered from a human donor in good health. Some libraries in this study had Jurkat cell RNA spiked in. The chain combines TRBV4-1 with TRBJ2-7, with TRBD2 matching over 10 bases. The sequencing sample was made of naive CD8+ T cells from blood, with Jurkat cell RNA spiked in. Documented subset: FACS-sorted CD8+CD4-CCR7+CD45RA+ naive T cells. The CDR3 sequence: CASSQDASGGSYEQYF. DNA of the CDR3: TGCGCCAGCAGCCAAGATGCTAGCGGGGGATCCTACGAGCAGTACTTC.